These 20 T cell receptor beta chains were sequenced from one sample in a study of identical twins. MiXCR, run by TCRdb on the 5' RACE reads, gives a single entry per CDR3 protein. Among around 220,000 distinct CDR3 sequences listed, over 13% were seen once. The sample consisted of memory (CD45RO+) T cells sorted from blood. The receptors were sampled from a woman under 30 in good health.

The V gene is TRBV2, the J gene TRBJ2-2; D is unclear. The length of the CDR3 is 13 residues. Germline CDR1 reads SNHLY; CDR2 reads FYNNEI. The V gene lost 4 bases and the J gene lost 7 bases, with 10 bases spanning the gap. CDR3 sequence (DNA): TGTGCCAGCAGTGCCAGCCTCAGCGGGGAGCTGTTTTTT. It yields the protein CASSASLSGELFF.

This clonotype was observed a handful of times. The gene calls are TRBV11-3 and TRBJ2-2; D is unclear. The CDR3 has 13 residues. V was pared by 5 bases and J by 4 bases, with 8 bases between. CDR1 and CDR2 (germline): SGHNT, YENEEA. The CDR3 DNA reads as TGTGCCAGCAGCCGTTCGGGCACCGGGGAGCTGTTTTTT. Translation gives CASSRSGTGELFF. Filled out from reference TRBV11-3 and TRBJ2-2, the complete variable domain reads EAGVVQSPRYKIIEKKQPVAFWCNPISGHNTLYWYLQNLGQGPELLIRYENEEAVDDSQLPKDRFSAERLKGVDSTLKIQPAELGDSAVYLCASSRSGTGELFFGEGSRLTVL.

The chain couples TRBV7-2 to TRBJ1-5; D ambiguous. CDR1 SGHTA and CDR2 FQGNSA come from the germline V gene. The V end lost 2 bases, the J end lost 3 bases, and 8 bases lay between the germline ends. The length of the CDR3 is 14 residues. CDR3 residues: CASSLRVNNQPQHF. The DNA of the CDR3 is TGTGCCAGCAGCTTAAGGGTAAACAATCAGCCCCAGCATTTT.

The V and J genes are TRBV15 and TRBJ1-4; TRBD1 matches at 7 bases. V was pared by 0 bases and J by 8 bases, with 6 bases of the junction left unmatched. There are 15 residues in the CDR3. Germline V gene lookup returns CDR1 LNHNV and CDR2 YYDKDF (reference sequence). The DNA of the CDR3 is TGTGCCACCAGCAGAGATACAGGGGTGGTAGAAAAACTGTTTTTT. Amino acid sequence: CATSRDTGVVEKLFF.

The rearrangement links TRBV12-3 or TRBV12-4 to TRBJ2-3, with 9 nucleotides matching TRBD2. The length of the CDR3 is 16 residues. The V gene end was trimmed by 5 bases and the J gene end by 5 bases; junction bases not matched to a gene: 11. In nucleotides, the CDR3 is TGTGCCAGCAGTGGAGGACGGCGGGAGGGCGAAGATACGCAGTATTTT. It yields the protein CASSGGRREGEDTQYF.

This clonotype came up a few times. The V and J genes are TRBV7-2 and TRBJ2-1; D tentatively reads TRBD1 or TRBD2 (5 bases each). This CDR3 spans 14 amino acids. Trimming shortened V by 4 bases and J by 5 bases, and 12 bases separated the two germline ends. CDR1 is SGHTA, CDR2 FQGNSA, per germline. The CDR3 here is CASSSGTLNNEQFF. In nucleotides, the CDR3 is TGTGCCAGCAGCTCCGGGACGCTAAACAATGAGCAGTTCTTC.

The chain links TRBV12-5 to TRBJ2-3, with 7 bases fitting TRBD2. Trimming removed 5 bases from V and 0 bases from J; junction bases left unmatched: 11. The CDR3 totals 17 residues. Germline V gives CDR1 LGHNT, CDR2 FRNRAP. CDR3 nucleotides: TGTGCTAGTGGTCCTCCTAGCGGATTAGCTAGCACAGATACGCAGTATTTT. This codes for CASGPPSGLASTDTQYF.

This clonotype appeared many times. The CDR3 sequence: CASSLALGGYTF. Here the CDR3 DNA reads TGTGCCAGCAGTTTAGCGCTAGGCGGCTACACCTTC. The chain has TRBV12-3 or TRBV12-4 and TRBJ1-2; no clear D gene. The CDR3 loop spans 12 amino acids. The V gene lost 0 bases and the J gene lost 8 bases, with 7 bases spanning the gap.

CDR3 amino acids: CSARGEGAGGEQFF. As DNA, the CDR3 is TGCAGTGCTAGAGGAGAGGGAGCCGGGGGCGAGCAGTTCTTC. The rearrangement links TRBV20-1 to TRBJ2-1; D could derive from TRBD1 or TRBD2 (6 bases each). Trimming took off 1 base at V and 10 bases at J, with 17 bases between the two ends. This CDR3 contains 14 residues. Germline loops: CDR1 DFQATT, CDR2 SNEGSKA (reference sequence).

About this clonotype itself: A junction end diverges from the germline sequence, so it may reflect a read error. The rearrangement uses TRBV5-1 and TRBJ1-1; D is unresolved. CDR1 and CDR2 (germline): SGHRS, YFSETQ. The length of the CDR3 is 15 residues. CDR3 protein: CARSLGGSYYTEAFF. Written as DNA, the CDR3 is TGCGCCAGAAGCTTGGGTGGCAGTTATTACACTGAAGCTTTCTTT.

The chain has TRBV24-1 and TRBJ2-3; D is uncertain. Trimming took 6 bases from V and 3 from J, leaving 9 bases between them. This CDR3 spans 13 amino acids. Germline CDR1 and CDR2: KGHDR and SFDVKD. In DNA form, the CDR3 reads TGTGCCACCAGTCAGAGGACGACAGATACGCAGTATTTT. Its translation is CATSQRTTDTQYF.

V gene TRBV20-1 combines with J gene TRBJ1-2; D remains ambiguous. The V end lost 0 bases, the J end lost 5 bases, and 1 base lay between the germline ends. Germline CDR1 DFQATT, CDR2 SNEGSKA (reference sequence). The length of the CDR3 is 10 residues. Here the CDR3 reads CSARDYGYTF. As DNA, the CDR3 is TGCAGTGCTAGAGATTATGGCTACACCTTC.

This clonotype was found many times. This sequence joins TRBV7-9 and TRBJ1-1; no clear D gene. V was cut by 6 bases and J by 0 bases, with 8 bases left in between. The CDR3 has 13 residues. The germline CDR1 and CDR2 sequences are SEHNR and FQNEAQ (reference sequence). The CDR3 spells CASRFQMNTEAFF. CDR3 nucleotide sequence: TGTGCCAGCAGATTTCAGATGAACACTGAAGCTTTCTTT.

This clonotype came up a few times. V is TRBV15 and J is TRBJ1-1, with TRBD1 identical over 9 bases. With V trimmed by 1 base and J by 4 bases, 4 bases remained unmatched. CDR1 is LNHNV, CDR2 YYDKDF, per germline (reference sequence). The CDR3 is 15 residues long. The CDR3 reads CATSRAQGASTEAFF. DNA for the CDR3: TGTGCCACCAGCAGAGCACAGGGGGCGAGCACTGAAGCTTTCTTT.

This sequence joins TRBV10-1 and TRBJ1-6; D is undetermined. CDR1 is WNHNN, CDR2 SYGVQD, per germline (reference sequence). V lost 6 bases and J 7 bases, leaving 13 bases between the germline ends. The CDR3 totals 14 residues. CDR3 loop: CASSLDQRNSPLHF. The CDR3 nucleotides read TGCGCCAGCAGCTTGGACCAGCGAAATTCACCCCTCCACTTT.

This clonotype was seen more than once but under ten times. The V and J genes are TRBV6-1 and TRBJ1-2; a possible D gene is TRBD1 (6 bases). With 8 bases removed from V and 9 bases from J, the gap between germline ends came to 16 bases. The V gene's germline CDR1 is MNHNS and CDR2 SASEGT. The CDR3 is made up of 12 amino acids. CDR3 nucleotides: TGTGCCAGCGGGCAGGGGCATCTTAGCTACACCTTC. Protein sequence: CASGQGHLSYTF.

CDR3 bases: TGTGCCAGCACTGAGGGGGGGGCTGGAGAGACCCAGTACTTC. This sequence encodes CASTEGGAGETQYF. This chain uses TRBV6-1 with TRBJ2-5; perhaps TRBD2 as D (7 bases). Deletions cut 7 bases from V and 4 bases from J, with 16 bases between. The CDR3 is 14 amino acids. The V gene's germline CDR1 is MNHNS and CDR2 SASEGT.

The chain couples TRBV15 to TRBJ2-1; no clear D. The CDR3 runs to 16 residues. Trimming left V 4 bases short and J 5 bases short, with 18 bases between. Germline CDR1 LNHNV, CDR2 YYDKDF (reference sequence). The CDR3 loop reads CATSIRRVDLDNEQFF. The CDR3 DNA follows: TGTGCCACCAGCATTCGACGGGTGGACCTTGACAATGAGCAGTTCTTC.

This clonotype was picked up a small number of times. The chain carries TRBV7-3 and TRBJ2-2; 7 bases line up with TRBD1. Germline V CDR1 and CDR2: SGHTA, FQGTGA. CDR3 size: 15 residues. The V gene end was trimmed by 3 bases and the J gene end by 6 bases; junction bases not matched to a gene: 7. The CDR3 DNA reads TGTGCCAGCAGCTTGAGGGGGCGAGGGGCCGGGGAGCTGTTTTTT. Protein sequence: CASSLRGRGAGELFF.

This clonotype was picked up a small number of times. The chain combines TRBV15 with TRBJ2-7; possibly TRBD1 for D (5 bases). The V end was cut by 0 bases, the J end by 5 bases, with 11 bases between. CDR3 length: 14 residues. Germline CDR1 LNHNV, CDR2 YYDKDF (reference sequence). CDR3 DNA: TGTGCCACCAGCAGAGACAGGGCCCTGGACGAGCAGTACTTC. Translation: CATSRDRALDEQYF. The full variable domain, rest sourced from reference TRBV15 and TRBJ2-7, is DAMVIQNPRYQVTQFGKPVTLSCSQTLNHNVMYWYQQKSSQAPKLLFHYYDKDFNNEADTPDNFQSRRPNTSFCFLDIRSPGLGDTAMYLCATSRDRALDEQYFGPGTRLTVT.